A selection of T cell receptor beta chains follows, all from one sample in a study of blood T cells in healthy people across ages. TCRdb fed the 5' RACE reads into MiXCR, producing one record per CDR3 protein. The repertoire holds 780,000 or so distinct CDR3 sequences, with 20% to 30% as singletons. The sample was also linked to a second study, of T cells of mothers and their children.

Sample: blood. The receptors were sampled from a boy younger than 18 in good health. Each CDR3 is given without its conserved first and last residue. Each record gives: V gene, CDR3 length, CDR3 protein.

V: TRBV20-1
length: 12
CDR3: SGIQGLSGDTIY

V: TRBV5-6
length: 11
CDR3: ASSLWATNIQY

V: TRBV2
length: 14
CDR3: ASSDLEDRGPYEQY

V: TRBV5-1
length: 14
CDR3: AGSPWGTVEAYEQY

V: TRBV7-2
length: 13
CDR3: ASSLSPVLGTIQY

V: TRBV20-1
length: 13
CDR3: SARSRARGKETQY

V: TRBV29-1
length: 13
CDR3: SVAQRERSYNEQF

V: TRBV7-3
length: 11
CDR3: TSSLAANNEQF

V: TRBV29-1
length: 12
CDR3: SVVELSGANVLT

V: TRBV7-9
length: 12
CDR3: ASSSGLRSYEQY

V: TRBV6-2/TRBV6-3
length: 14
CDR3: ASSYTGPVHWTEAF

V: TRBV4-3
length: 13
CDR3: ASSQDIGHSYEQY

V: TRBV13
length: 15
CDR3: ASSGKVLAGPDNEQF

V: TRBV7-9
length: 16
CDR3: ASSLIAGETNSYNEQF

V: TRBV20-1
length: 8
CDR3: SAGAVEQF

V: TRBV7-2
length: 13
CDR3: ASSLGWGDTDGYT

V: TRBV6-5
length: 16
CDR3: ASSPSSDYSASTDTQY

V: TRBV10-3
length: 14
CDR3: AISVVAGGLQDEQF

V: TRBV24-1
length: 13
CDR3: ATSDQDRAQETQY

V: TRBV6-5
length: 11
CDR3: ASSRSYNEKLF

V: TRBV20-1
length: 11
CDR3: SARLARGNDQF

V: TRBV7-8
length: 13
CDR3: ASSPVSTGRETQY

V: TRBV7-9
length: 12
CDR3: ASSNRDNPYEQY

V: TRBV4-2
length: 14
CDR3: ARGSPGVHSNQPQH

V: TRBV10-2
length: 12
CDR3: ASKAGRNNSPLH

V: TRBV7-2
length: 14
CDR3: ASSPIANVYQETQY

V: TRBV4-1
length: 16
CDR3: ASSQGPLDRGRSNEQF

V: TRBV5-1
length: 15
CDR3: ASSSGLTGLSTDTQY

V: TRBV19
length: 15
CDR3: ASSIPGVTSGANVLT

V: TRBV14
length: 12
CDR3: ASSQVDGKETQY

V: TRBV5-1
length: 13
CDR3: ASSPGAARSYEQY

V: TRBV5-1
length: 12
CDR3: ASSSDGVADTQY

V: TRBV12-3/TRBV12-4
length: 14
CDR3: ASSSVGLAGQETQY

V: TRBV27
length: 12
CDR3: ASSPVRGTYEQY

V: TRBV5-1
length: 13
CDR3: ASRGPQQNLYGYT

V: TRBV5-1
length: 15
CDR3: ASSLVATGFGSYEQY

V: TRBV4-3
length: 15
CDR3: ASSLIRRDTRLHEQF

V: TRBV12-3/TRBV12-4
length: 16
CDR3: ASSLAAGQPSSYNEQF

V: TRBV7-9
length: 12
CDR3: ASSTRQGVDEQF

V: TRBV20-1
length: 10
CDR3: SASQGNTEAF

V: TRBV13
length: 12
CDR3: ASSFSTGVDEQF

V: TRBV9
length: 12
CDR3: ASSVTVSPYEQY

V: TRBV4-1
length: 15
CDR3: ASSHTLSGRAGETQY

V: TRBV9
length: 13
CDR3: ASSPGGASWETQY

V: TRBV10-2
length: 11
CDR3: ATGQGSNQPQH

V: TRBV2
length: 14
CDR3: ASSGLGLVFGETQY

V: TRBV11-2
length: 13
CDR3: ASSHPSSGRGEQY

V: TRBV7-8
length: 13
CDR3: ASSLGGTGLFEQY

V: TRBV3-1
length: 13
CDR3: ASSQVTGRVYEQY